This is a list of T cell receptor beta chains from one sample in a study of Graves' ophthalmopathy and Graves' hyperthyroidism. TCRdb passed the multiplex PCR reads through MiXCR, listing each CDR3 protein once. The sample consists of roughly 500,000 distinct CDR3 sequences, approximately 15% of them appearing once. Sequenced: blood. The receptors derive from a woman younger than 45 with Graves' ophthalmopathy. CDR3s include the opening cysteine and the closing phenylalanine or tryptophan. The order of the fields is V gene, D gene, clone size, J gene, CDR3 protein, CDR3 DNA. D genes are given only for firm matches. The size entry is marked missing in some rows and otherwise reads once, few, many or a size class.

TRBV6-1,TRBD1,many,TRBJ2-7,CASRPRQGPYEQYF,TGTGCCAGCAGACCCCGACAGGGGCCCTACGAGCAGTACTTC
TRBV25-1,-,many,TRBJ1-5,CASSFQGQPQHF,TGTGCCAGCAGTTTCCAGGGACAGCCCCAGCATTTT
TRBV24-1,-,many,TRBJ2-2,CATSDPNTGELFF,TGTGCCACCAGTGATCCAAACACCGGGGAGCTGTTTTTT
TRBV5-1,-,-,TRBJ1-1,CASSSPRGGRTEAFF,TGCGCCAGCAGCTCACCCCGCGGAGGGCGGACTGAAGCTTTCTTT
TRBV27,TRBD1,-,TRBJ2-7,CASSFRTGGTYEQYF,TGTGCCAGCAGTTTCAGGACAGGGGGAACGTACGAGCAGTACTTC
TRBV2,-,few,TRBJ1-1,CASSTDVRLGTEAFF,TGTGCCAGCAGCACGGACGTTCGACTGGGGACTGAAGCTTTCTTT
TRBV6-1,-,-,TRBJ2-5,CASSEFAQQETQYF,TGTGCCAGCAGTGAATTCGCACAGCAAGAGACCCAGTACTTC
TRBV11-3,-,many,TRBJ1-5,CASSLLAVGADQPQHF,TGTGCCAGCAGCTTATTGGCAGTAGGTGCAGATCAGCCCCAGCATTTT
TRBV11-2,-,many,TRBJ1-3,CASSLVPTSENTIYF,TGTGCCAGCAGCTTAGTGCCTACCAGCGAAAACACCATATATTTT
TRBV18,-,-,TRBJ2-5,CASSPIDLETQYF,TGTGCCAGCTCACCGATCGACCTGGAGACCCAGTACTTC
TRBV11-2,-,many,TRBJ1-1,CASSFRGPMNTEAFF,TGTGCCAGCAGCTTCCGAGGTCCTATGAACACTGAAGCTTTCTTT
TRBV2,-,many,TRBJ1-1,CASSTRTDTEAFF,TGTGCCAGCAGCACAAGAACCGACACTGAAGCTTTCTTT
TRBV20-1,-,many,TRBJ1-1,CSARERTRIRNTEAFF,TGCAGTGCTAGAGAGAGGACCCGTATCAGGAACACTGAAGCTTTCTTT
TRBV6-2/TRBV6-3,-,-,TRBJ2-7,CASSYSSFYEQYF,TGTGCCAGCAGTTACTCATCCTTCTACGAGCAGTACTTC
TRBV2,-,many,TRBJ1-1,CASKGFVNTEAFF,TGTGCCAGCAAAGGGTTCGTGAACACTGAAGCTTTCTTT
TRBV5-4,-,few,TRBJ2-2,CASSPRAATNTGELFF,TGTGCCAGCAGCCCCCGCGCGGCTACGAACACCGGGGAGCTGTTTTTT
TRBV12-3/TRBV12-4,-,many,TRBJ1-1,CASSLAAGGTTEAFF,TGTGCCAGCAGTTTAGCGGCGGGGGGTACCACTGAAGCTTTCTTT
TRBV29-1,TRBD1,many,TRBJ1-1,CSVGQGAQGTEAFF,TGCAGCGTTGGACAGGGGGCGCAGGGCACTGAAGCTTTCTTT
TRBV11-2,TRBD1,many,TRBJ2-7,CASSSGQGDSYEQYF,TGTGCCAGCAGCTCCGGACAGGGGGACTCCTACGAGCAGTACTTC
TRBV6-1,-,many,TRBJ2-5,CASVFWGAGETQYF,TGTGCCAGCGTCTTCTGGGGGGCCGGGGAGACCCAGTACTTC
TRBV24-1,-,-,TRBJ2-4,CATSDWFKNIQYF,TGTGCCACCAGTGACTGGTTTAAAAACATTCAGTACTTC
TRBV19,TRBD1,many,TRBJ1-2,CASSQPGTGHNYGYTF,TGTGCCAGTAGCCAACCCGGGACAGGACATAACTATGGCTACACCTTC
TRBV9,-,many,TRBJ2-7,CASSVGPGSYEQYF,TGTGCCAGCAGCGTAGGGCCGGGCTCCTACGAGCAGTACTTC
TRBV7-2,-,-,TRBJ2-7,CASSLAGDQFEQYF,TGTGCCAGCAGCTTAGCAGGGGACCAGTTTGAGCAGTACTTC
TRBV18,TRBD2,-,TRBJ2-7,CASSPVALAGAILSYEQYF,TGTGCCAGCTCACCAGTGGCGCTAGCGGGGGCCATACTATCCTACGAGCAGTACTTC
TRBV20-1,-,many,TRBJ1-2,CSARTGGRDGYTF,TGCAGTGCTAGAACCGGGGGACGGGATGGCTACACCTTC
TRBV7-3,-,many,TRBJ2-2,CASSHNPFSGGRKTGELFF,TGTGCCAGCAGCCACAATCCATTTTCGGGGGGCAGAAAGACCGGGGAGCTGTTTTTT
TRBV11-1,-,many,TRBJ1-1,CASGITDEAFF,TGTGCCAGCGGCATTACTGATGAAGCTTTCTTT
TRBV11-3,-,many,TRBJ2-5,CASSSGLRETQYF,TGTGCCAGCAGCTCCGGACTAAGGGAGACCCAGTACTTC
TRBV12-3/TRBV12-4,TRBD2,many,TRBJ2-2,CASNLAGGGTGELFF,TGTGCCAGCAACTTAGCGGGAGGGGGCACCGGGGAGCTGTTTTTT
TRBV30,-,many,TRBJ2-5,CAWTKLSGTQYF,TGTGCCTGGACGAAATTATCGGGGACCCAGTACTTC
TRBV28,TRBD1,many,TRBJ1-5,CASSRQGPYQPQHF,TGTGCCAGCAGCCGACAGGGGCCCTATCAGCCCCAGCATTTT
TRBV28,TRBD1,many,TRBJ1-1,CASSRDSFKRGTEAFF,TGTGCCAGCAGCCGGGACAGTTTTAAAAGGGGCACTGAAGCTTTCTTT
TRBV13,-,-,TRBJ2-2,CASSENLWQGGVSGELFF,TGTGCCAGCAGCGAAAACCTTTGGCAGGGGGGAGTCTCCGGGGAGCTGTTTTTT
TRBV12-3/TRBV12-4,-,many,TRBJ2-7,CASSLKYEQYF,TGTGCCAGCAGTTTAAAATATGAGCAGTACTTC
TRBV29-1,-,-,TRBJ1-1,CSSYGGAGMNTEAFF,TGCAGCTCTTATGGGGGGGCCGGCATGAACACTGAAGCTTTCTTT
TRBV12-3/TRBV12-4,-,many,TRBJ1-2,CASSPQTGTGYTF,TGTGCCAGCAGTCCTCAAACAGGGACTGGCTACACCTTC
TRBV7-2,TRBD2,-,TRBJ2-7,CASSETSGSPGEQYF,TGTGCCAGCAGCGAGACTAGCGGGAGTCCAGGCGAGCAGTACTTC
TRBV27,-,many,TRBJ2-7,CASSFRLPIYEQYF,TGTGCCAGCAGTTTCAGACTACCCATCTACGAGCAGTACTTC
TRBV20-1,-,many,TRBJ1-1,CSAPTYSTEAFF,TGCAGTGCCCCGACATACTCCACTGAAGCTTTCTTT
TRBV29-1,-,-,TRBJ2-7,CSVEDGRDTYEQYF,TGCAGCGTTGAAGATGGGCGGGATACCTACGAGCAGTACTTC